These 32 T cell receptor beta chains were sequenced from one sample in a study of OX40 agonist ivuxolimab in advanced cancers. Using immunoSEQ multiplex PCR, the repertoire was profiled, and TCRdb retains in-frame clones only, with some absent. This sample has 40,000 to 55,000 clones, with 85% to 95% found just once. The material was CD4+ or CD8+ T cells sorted from blood, obtained in a trial of the OX40 agonist ivuxolimab. These receptors were taken from an adult with an advanced solid tumor such as melanoma, head and neck, liver or kidney cancer.

The J gene is TRBJ2-5, the V gene TRBV27, with 10 bases aligning to TRBD1. V shed 4 bases and J 2 bases; nucleotides not matched to a gene: 10. The length of the CDR3 is 17 residues. Germline CDR1 and CDR2: MNHEY and SMNVEV (reference sequence). DNA for the CDR3: TGTGCCAGCAGTTCCAATCCGACAGGGGGCGGACAAGAGACCCAGTACTTC. Its protein product is CASSSNPTGGGQETQYF.

The chain carries TRBV7-6 and TRBJ2-1, with D tentatively TRBD2 (6 bases). CDR1 is SGHVS, CDR2 FNYEAQ, per germline. Trimming took 1 base from V and 0 from J, leaving 13 bases between them. CDR3 length equals 17 residues. The CDR3 bases are TGTGCCAGCAGCTTAGAGGGGACTGGCCACTCCTACAATGAGCAGTTCTTC. It encodes CASSLEGTGHSYNEQFF.

The rearrangement joins TRBV19 to TRBJ1-1; TRBD1 agrees at 7 bases. Trimming at V came to 10 bases and at J to 4 bases, leaving 12 bases not matched to a gene. Per the germline V gene, CDR1 is LNHDA and CDR2 is SQIVND (reference sequence). The CDR3 loop spans 14 amino acids. CDR3 DNA: TGTGCCACCCTAATCACAGGGGCGATCACTGAAGCTTTCTTT. Amino acid sequence: CATLITGAITEAFF.

The chain couples TRBV19 to TRBJ2-7; D call uncertain. V was shortened by 3 bases and J by 6 bases, with 15 bases between the two germline ends. The CDR3 is 14 amino acids. Germline CDR1 LNHDA, CDR2 SQIVND (reference sequence). The CDR3 coding sequence is TGTGCCAGTAGTATCATCGTACTTGGCGGCGAGCAGTACTTC. Its translation is CASSIIVLGGEQYF.

V and J are TRBV21-1 and TRBJ2-2. TRBV21-1 has pseudogene status. This CDR3 region has 16 residues. This CDR3 reads CASTSPRMASTGELFF. For the CDR3, the DNA is TGTGCCAGCACCTCTCCCCGGATGGCGAGCACCGGGGAGCTGTTTTTT.

The chain carries TRBV9 and TRBJ2-6; D gene ambiguous. Per germline, CDR1 SGDLS and CDR2 YYNGEE. Trimming stripped 2 bases from V and 2 bases from J, with 2 bases between. The CDR3 has 13 residues. CDR3 DNA: TGTGCCAGCAGCGTTCCTGGGGCCAACGTCCTGACTTTC. Its translation is CASSVPGANVLTF.

The V call is TRBV28, the J call TRBJ1-1; D is possibly TRBD1 (5 bases). Trimming took off 0 bases at V and 0 bases at J, with 11 bases between the two ends. This CDR3 region has 16 residues. Germline-derived CDR1 and CDR2 are MDHEN and SYDVKM. CDR3 residues: CASSLWGPVMNTEAFF. In DNA form, the CDR3 reads TGTGCCAGCAGTTTATGGGGGCCGGTGATGAACACTGAAGCTTTCTTT.

This chain joins TRBV5-1 and TRBJ2-1; no clear D gene. Per the germline V gene, CDR1 is SGHRS and CDR2 is YFSETQ. Trimming left V 0 bases short and J 2 bases short, with 9 bases between. This CDR3 has 15 residues. The CDR3 DNA reads as TGCGCCAGCAGCTTGGGCACGGCCACCTACAATGAGCAGTTCTTC. Translation gives CASSLGTATYNEQFF.

This clone was seen a single time. The chain is built from TRBV7-6 and TRBJ2-7, with D perhaps matching TRBD1 (5 bases). Trimming left V 4 bases short and J 2 bases short, with 9 bases between. The CDR3 length is 13 residues. From germline, CDR1 is SGHVS and CDR2 FNYEAQ. The CDR3 region is CASSSDNAYEQYF. The CDR3 DNA sequence: TGTGCCAGCAGCTCGGACAACGCCTACGAGCAGTACTTC.

This clone turned up a few times. The V and J genes are TRBV19 and TRBJ1-4; 7 bases agree with TRBD1. The CDR3 has 13 residues. V lost 7 bases and J lost 5; bases outside the gene matches: 4. Germline assignment: CDR1 LNHDA and CDR2 SQIVND (reference sequence). In nucleotides, the CDR3 is TGTGCCAGTAACAGGGGTTGGAATGAAAAACTGTTTTTT. It yields the protein CASNRGWNEKLFF.

This chain joins TRBV5-1 and TRBJ2-6; D ambiguous. V was cut by 0 bases and J by 0 bases, with 7 bases left in between. The CDR3 is 16 amino acids. Germline V lookup: CDR1 SGHRS, CDR2 YFSETQ. The CDR3, as DNA: TGCGCCAGCAGCTTGGGCAGCCCCTCTGGGGCCAACGTCCTGACTTTC. Amino acid sequence: CASSLGSPSGANVLTF.

This chain joins TRBV4-1 and TRBJ2-7; 11 bases are shared with TRBD2. Germline loops: CDR1 MGHRA, CDR2 YSYEKL. The CDR3 runs to 15 residues. V shed 3 bases, J shed 3 bases, and the junction held 4 bases outside the gene matches. The CDR3 here is CASSQSLAGVYEQYF. DNA for the CDR3: TGCGCCAGCAGCCAGTCACTAGCGGGAGTCTACGAGCAGTACTTC.

V is TRBV7-9 and J is TRBJ1-2, with D possibly being TRBD1 (5 bases). There are 14 residues in the CDR3. The germline gives CDR1 SEHNR, CDR2 FQNEAQ (reference sequence). Between the trimmed V and J ends, which lost 5 bases and 5 bases, there was a span of 15 bases. The CDR3 loop is CASSRRQTSYGYTF. Written as DNA, the CDR3 is TGTGCCAGCAGCCGAAGACAGACCAGTTATGGCTACACCTTC.

J is TRBJ2-1 and V is TRBV29-1; D possibly corresponds to TRBD2 (5 bases). V was trimmed by 3 bases and J by 6 bases, leaving 12 bases between them. The CDR3 is made up of 13 amino acids. Germline V gives CDR1 SQVTM, CDR2 ANQGSEA. The CDR3 here is CSVEMILGNEQFF. The DNA of the CDR3 is TGCAGCGTTGAGATGATACTAGGCAATGAGCAGTTCTTC.

The rearrangement links TRBV14 to TRBJ2-3, with D maybe TRBD2 (5 bases). With 0 bases removed from V and 2 bases from J, the gap between germline ends came to 24 bases. The V gene's germline CDR1 is SGHDN and CDR2 FVKESK. The CDR3 runs 20 residues. CDR3 sequence (DNA): TGTGCCAGCAGCCAAGATTTAAGGGTTTCACGGGGAGCAGTCACAGATACGCAGTATTTT. The encoded protein is CASSQDLRVSRGAVTDTQYF.

The J gene is TRBJ2-2, the V gene TRBV14, with 9 bases lining up with TRBD1. J lost 12 bases, V lost 3 bases, and 5 bases had no gene match. Germline CDR1 reads SGHDN; CDR2 reads FVKESK. This CDR3 contains 13 residues. CDR3 sequence reads: CASSQGQGGQLFF. Here the CDR3 DNA reads TGTGCCAGCAGCCAGGGACAGGGAGGCCAGCTGTTTTTT. Using reference TRBV14 and TRBJ2-2 for the parts outside the CDR3, the full variable domain is EAGVTQFPSHSVIEKGQTVTLRCDPISGHDNLYWYRRVMGKEIKFLLHFVKESKQDESGMPNNRFLAERTGGTYSTLKVQPAELEDSGVYFCASSQGQGGQLFFGEGSRLTVL.

The gene calls are TRBV4-3 and TRBJ2-2; TRBD2 agrees at 12 bases. The CDR3 is 17 residues long. Trimming took 5 bases from V and 1 from J; bases not matched to a gene: 5. CDR1 LGHNA and CDR2 YSLEER come from the germline V gene. Here the CDR3 DNA reads TGCGCCAGCAGCGGACTAGCGGGGAACCAGAACACCGGGGAGCTGTTTTTT. It specifies CASSGLAGNQNTGELFF.

J is TRBJ2-1 and V is TRBV7-8; D may correspond to TRBD1 or TRBD2 (5 bases each). V dropped 1 base and J dropped 2 bases, with 12 bases sitting between them. The CDR3 spans 16 residues. Germline assignment: CDR1 SGHVS and CDR2 FQNEAQ. CDR3 DNA: TGTGCCAGCAGCTTAGATGGGACGCTAACCTACAATGAGCAGTTCTTC. This encodes CASSLDGTLTYNEQFF.

The chain employs TRBV13 and TRBJ2-7, with 15 bases that match TRBD2. The CDR3 is 17 residues long. Germline V CDR1 and CDR2: PRHDT, FYEKMQ (reference sequence). V lost 5 bases, J lost 0 bases, and 5 bases stayed unmatched. DNA of the CDR3: TGTGCCAGCAGCGCCGGGACTAGCGGGAGGCCCTCCTACGAGCAGTACTTC. Translated: CASSAGTSGRPSYEQYF.

The chain links TRBV28 to TRBJ1-1; a weak D match, TRBD1 (6 bases). V was shortened by 8 bases and J by 5 bases, with 24 bases between the two germline ends. The CDR3 extends over 16 amino acids. The germline V gene has CDR1 MDHEN and CDR2 SYDVKM. The CDR3 region has the DNA TGTGCCAGCGGCCTACCCAAATATGGGGGCCGTACTGAAGCTTTCTTT. This sequence encodes CASGLPKYGGRTEAFF.

The sample holds a few counts of this clone. This chain connects TRBV7-8 to TRBJ2-1; 10 bases are a match to TRBD2. The germline CDR1 and CDR2 sequences are SGHVS and FQNEAQ. V lost 11 bases, J lost 1 base, and 5 bases stayed unmatched. The CDR3 consists of 14 residues. The CDR3 region is CACLAGGSYNEQFF. CDR3 in DNA: TGTGCCTGCTTAGCGGGAGGTTCCTACAATGAGCAGTTCTTC.

The chain couples TRBV5-6 to TRBJ2-6; tentative D call: TRBD1 (5 bases). Germline CDR1 SGHDT, CDR2 YYEEEE. V was trimmed by 0 bases and J by 0 bases, leaving 10 bases between them. The CDR3 totals 17 residues. CDR3 protein: CASSLGQQISGANVLTF. CDR3 in DNA: TGTGCCAGCAGCTTGGGACAGCAAATCTCTGGGGCCAACGTCCTGACTTTC.

The chain employs TRBV4-3 and TRBJ2-7; D is undetermined. Germline CDR1 LGHNA, CDR2 YSLEER. The CDR3 length is 16 residues. Trimming cost V 4 bases and J 2 bases, with 18 bases left between them. The CDR3 protein is CASSPERQSLTYEQYF. CDR3 coding DNA: TGCGCCAGCAGCCCGGAACGGCAGAGCCTTACCTACGAGCAGTACTTC.

The chain is built from TRBV23-1 and TRBJ2-3; 8 positions match TRBD1. TRBV23-1 is an ORF for which the function is uncertain. V shed 9 bases and J 0 bases; nucleotides not matched to a gene: 8. The CDR3 is 15 residues long. The CDR3 DNA is TGCGCCAGGGGGGTGGACAGGGATAGCACAGATACGCAGTATTTT. It yields the protein CARGVDRDSTDTQYF.

The V call is TRBV29-1, the J call TRBJ1-2; the D is unclear. Germline V gives CDR1 SQVTM, CDR2 ANQGSEA. The CDR3 loop spans 13 amino acids. V lost 5 bases and J lost 2, with 12 bases in between. Here the CDR3 reads CSVRPQANYGYTF. The CDR3 DNA sequence: TGCAGCGTTCGTCCCCAGGCGAACTATGGCTACACCTTC.

The rearrangement uses TRBV4-1 and TRBJ1-1, with D uncertain. The length of the CDR3 is 15 residues. Germline CDR1 reads MGHRA; CDR2 reads YSYEKL. The ends were cut back, 3 bases at V and 1 base at J, with 12 bases in the middle. CDR3 region: CASSQERTANTEAFF. The CDR3, as DNA: TGCGCCAGCAGCCAGGAACGGACCGCGAACACTGAAGCTTTCTTT.

The chain combines TRBV7-2 with TRBJ2-7; D unresolved. V was cut by 2 bases and J by 4 bases, with 12 bases left in between. This CDR3 has 14 residues. Germline lookup yields CDR1 SGHTA and CDR2 FQGNSA. The CDR3 coding sequence is TGTGCCAGCAGCTTAACCCCTCACATATACGAGCAGTACTTC. Translating it yields CASSLTPHIYEQYF.

This chain connects TRBV21-1 to TRBJ2-1; TRBD1 is taken as the D call from the table, unchecked against the DNA. TRBV21-1 represents a pseudogene. The CDR3 spans 18 residues. The DNA for the CDR3 is TGTGCCAGCAGCAAAGCCCTCCTACCGGGACAGGGATACAATGAGCAGTTCTTC. This encodes CASSKALLPGQGYNEQFF.

CDR3 sequence (DNA): TGCGCCAGCAGCCAATCAGGGGGAAGAGTGGATGGCTACACCTTC. As protein: CASSQSGGRVDGYTF. This rearrangement joins TRBV4-3 to TRBJ1-2, with TRBD1 identical over 7 bases. The CDR3 has 15 residues. The germline gives CDR1 LGHNA, CDR2 YSLEER. The V gene end was trimmed by 2 bases and the J gene end by 6 bases; junction bases not matched to a gene: 9.

This clone was counted once. The J gene is TRBJ1-5, the V gene TRBV15; 8 bases match TRBD1. There are 18 residues in the CDR3. The V gene's germline CDR1 is LNHNV and CDR2 YYDKDF (reference sequence). With V trimmed by 5 bases and J by 0 bases, 12 bases remained unmatched. CDR3 DNA: TGTGCCACCAGCGGCGACAGGGGCCCTGATAATAGCAATCAGCCCCAGCATTTT. Amino acid sequence: CATSGDRGPDNSNQPQHF.

In regard to this clone: The junction and the germline gene differ at one end; a read error may be behind it. The J gene is TRBJ1-5, the V gene TRBV7-9; TRBD1 matches 7 bases. CDR1 and CDR2 (germline): SEHNR, FQNEAQ (reference sequence). The CDR3 length is 15 residues. CDR3 DNA: TGTGCCAGCAGCCTAGCGACAGGGTTCGATCAGCCCCAGCATTTT. This sequence encodes CASSLATGFDQPQHF.

This sequence joins TRBV7-6 and TRBJ2-1; D might be TRBD2 (6 bases). The germline gives CDR1 SGHVS, CDR2 FNYEAQ. V was clipped by 2 bases and J by 1 base, with 6 bases between them. The CDR3 extends over 14 amino acids. The CDR3: CASSLRESYNEQFF. The DNA for the CDR3 is TGTGCCAGCAGCTTACGGGAGTCCTACAATGAGCAGTTCTTC. The full variable domain, with the rest looked up from reference TRBV7-6 and TRBJ2-1, is GAGVSQSPRYKVTKRGQDVALRCDPISGHVSLYWYRQALGQGPEFLTYFNYEAQQDKSGLPNDRFSAERPEGSISTLTIQRTEQRDSAMYRCASSLRESYNEQFFGPGTRLTVL.